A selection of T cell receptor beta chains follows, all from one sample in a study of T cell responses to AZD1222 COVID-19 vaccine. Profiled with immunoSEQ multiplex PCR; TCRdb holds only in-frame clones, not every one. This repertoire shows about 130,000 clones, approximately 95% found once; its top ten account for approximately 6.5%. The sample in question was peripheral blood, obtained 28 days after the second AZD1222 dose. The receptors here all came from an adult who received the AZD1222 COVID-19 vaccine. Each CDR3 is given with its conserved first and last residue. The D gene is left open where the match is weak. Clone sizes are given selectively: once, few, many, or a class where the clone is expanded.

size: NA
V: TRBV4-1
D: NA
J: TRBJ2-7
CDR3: CASSQEGGAYEQYF
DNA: TGCGCCAGCAGCCAAGAAGGAGGGGCCTACGAGCAGTACTTC

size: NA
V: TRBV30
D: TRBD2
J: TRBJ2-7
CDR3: CAWSAGQGLYEQYF
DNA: TGTGCCTGGAGTGCTGGGCAGGGACTATACGAGCAGTACTTC

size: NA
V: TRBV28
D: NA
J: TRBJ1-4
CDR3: CASSLDHEKLFF
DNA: TGTGCCAGCAGTTTAGACCATGAAAAACTGTTTTTT

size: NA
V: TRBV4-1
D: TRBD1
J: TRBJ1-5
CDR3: CASSLTGGYDQPQHF
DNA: TGCGCCAGCAGCTTGACAGGGGGCTACGATCAGCCCCAGCATTTT

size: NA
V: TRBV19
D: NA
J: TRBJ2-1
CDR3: CASSSGYQSLNEQFF
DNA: TGTGCCAGTAGTTCGGGATACCAAAGCCTGAATGAGCAGTTCTTC

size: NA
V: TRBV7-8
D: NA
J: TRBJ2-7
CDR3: CASSLARRIYEQYF
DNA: TGTGCCAGCAGCTTAGCGCGGAGAATCTACGAGCAGTACTTC

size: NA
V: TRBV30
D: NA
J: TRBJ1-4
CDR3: CAWSVGGTNEKLFF
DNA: TGTGCCTGGAGTGTAGGCGGCACCAATGAAAAACTGTTTTTT

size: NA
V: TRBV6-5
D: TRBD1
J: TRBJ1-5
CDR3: CASSRTGVNQPQHF
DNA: TGTGCCAGCAGTCGGACAGGGGTGAATCAGCCCCAGCATTTT

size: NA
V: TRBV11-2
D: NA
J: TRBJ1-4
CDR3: CASSLQGWGEKLFF
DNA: TGTGCCAGCAGCTTGCAGGGGTGGGGTGAAAAACTGTTTTTT

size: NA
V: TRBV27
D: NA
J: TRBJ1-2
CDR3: CASSLSGTYGYTF
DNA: TGTGCCAGCAGTTTGTCCGGGACATATGGCTACACCTTC

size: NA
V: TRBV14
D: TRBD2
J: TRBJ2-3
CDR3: CASSQDAGLTTDTQYF
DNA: TGTGCCAGCAGCCAAGATGCGGGACTAACCACAGATACGCAGTATTTT

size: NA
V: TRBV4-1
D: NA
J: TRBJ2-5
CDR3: CASSQDPLGGGHIGQYF
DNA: TGCGCCAGCAGCCAAGACCCCCTAGGGGGGGGCCATATAGGCCAGTACTTC

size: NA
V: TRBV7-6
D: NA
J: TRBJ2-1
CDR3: CASSSGSNEQFF
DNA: TGTGCCAGCAGCTCTGGATCGAATGAGCAGTTCTTC

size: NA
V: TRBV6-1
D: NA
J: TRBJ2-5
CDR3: CASSEGGQETQYF
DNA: TGTGCCAGCAGTGAAGGGGGGCAAGAGACCCAGTACTTC

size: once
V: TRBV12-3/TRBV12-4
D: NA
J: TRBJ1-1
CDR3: CASSPTVTEAFF
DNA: TGTGCCAGCAGCCCCACGGTCACTGAAGCTTTCTTT

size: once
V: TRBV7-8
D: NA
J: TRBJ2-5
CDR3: CASSLMGGTHPQETQYF
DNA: TGTGCCAGCAGCTTAATGGGCGGGACCCACCCCCAAGAGACCCAGTACTTC

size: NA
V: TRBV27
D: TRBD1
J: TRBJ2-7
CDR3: CASSQGTGGTYEQYF
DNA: TGTGCCAGCAGTCAGGGGACAGGGGGGACCTACGAGCAGTACTTC

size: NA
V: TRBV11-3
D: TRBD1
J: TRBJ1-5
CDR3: CASSDGGLWTGLDQPQHF
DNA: TGTGCCAGCAGCGACGGGGGTCTTTGGACAGGGTTAGATCAGCCCCAGCATTTT

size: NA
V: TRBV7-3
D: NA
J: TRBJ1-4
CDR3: CASSLVRGEKLFF
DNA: TGTGCCAGCAGCTTAGTCAGAGGGGAAAAACTGTTTTTT

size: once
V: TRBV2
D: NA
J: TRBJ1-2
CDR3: CASSIDIGGDYGYTF
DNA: TGTGCCAGCAGTATCGACATCGGCGGAGACTATGGCTACACCTTC

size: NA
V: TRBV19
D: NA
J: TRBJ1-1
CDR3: CASTSGWADRNTEAFF
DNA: TGTGCCAGTACTTCCGGATGGGCGGATAGAAACACTGAAGCTTTCTTT

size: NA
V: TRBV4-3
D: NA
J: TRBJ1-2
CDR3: CASSQDLGLPHLNYGYTF
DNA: TGCGCCAGCAGCCAAGATTTAGGTCTACCCCATCTTAACTATGGCTACACCTTC

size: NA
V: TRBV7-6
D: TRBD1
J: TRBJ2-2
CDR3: CASSFSQDRGVTGELFF
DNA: TGTGCCAGCAGCTTCTCGCAGGACAGGGGAGTTACCGGGGAGCTGTTTTTT

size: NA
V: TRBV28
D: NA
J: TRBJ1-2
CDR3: CASSSPSSYGYTF
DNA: TGTGCCAGCAGTTCCCCGTCGAGCTATGGCTACACCTTC

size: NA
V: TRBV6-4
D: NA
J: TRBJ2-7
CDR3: CASSELWEGQPAGSTYEQYF
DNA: TGTGCCAGCAGTGAGCTTTGGGAGGGACAGCCTGCAGGTTCAACCTACGAGCAGTACTTC

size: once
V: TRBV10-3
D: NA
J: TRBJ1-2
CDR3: CAISESRAAYGYTF
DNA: TGTGCCATCAGTGAGTCGAGGGCCGCCTATGGCTACACCTTC

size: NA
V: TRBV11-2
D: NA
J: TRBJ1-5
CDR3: CASSLGSNQPQHF
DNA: TGTGCCAGCAGCTTAGGTAGCAATCAGCCCCAGCATTTT

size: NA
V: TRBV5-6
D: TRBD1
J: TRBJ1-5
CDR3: CASSRTGGLGQPQHF
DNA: TGTGCCAGCAGCAGGACAGGGGGCCTAGGGCAGCCCCAGCATTTT

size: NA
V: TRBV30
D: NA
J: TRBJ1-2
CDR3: CAWSVDTALGYGYTF
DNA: TGTGCCTGGAGTGTAGATACAGCGCTGGGCTATGGCTACACCTTC

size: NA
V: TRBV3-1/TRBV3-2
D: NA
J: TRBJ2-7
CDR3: CASSQELGTYEQYF
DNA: TGTGCCAGCAGCCAAGAATTGGGGACCTACGAGCAGTACTTC

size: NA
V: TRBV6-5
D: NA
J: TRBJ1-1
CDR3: CASSYSGLDTEAFF
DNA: TGTGCCAGCAGTTACTCAGGTTTAGACACTGAAGCTTTCTTT

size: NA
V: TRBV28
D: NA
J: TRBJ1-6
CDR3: CASSFRLQGPNSPLHF
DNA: TGTGCCAGCAGTTTTCGGCTCCAGGGGCCAAATTCACCCCTCCACTTT